These 27 T cell receptor beta chains originate from one sample sequenced in a study of cytomegalovirus exposure and HLA in healthy donors. PCR involved 60 Vbeta and 13 Jbeta primers. Sequencing was performed with immunoSEQ multiplex PCR; in TCRdb, only in-frame clones are kept and a portion is missing. The sample has roughly 170,000 clones, 80% seen once. The source material was PBMCs. These receptors were collected from a woman in her 50s in good health and CMV-seropositive.

This chain uses TRBV18 with TRBJ1-2, with D possibly TRBD1 on 6 matching bases. This CDR3 has 16 amino acids. Germline V gene sequence: CDR1 KGHSH, CDR2 LQKENI. Trimming removed 0 bases at V and 4 bases at J, with 15 bases between. In DNA form, the CDR3 reads TGTGCCAGCTCACCACCTCCTGGGGGCTCAACCTATGGCTACACCTTC. It translates to CASSPPPGGSTYGYTF.

V is TRBV14 and J is TRBJ2-5; 9 nucleotides agree with TRBD2. Germline CDR1 SGHDN, CDR2 FVKESK. The CDR3 covers 18 residues. The V segment lost 4 bases and the J segment 5 bases; nucleotides outside the gene matches: 17. This CDR3 is CASSPLEGVLAGVETQYF. CDR3 DNA sequence: TGTGCCAGCAGCCCCTTAGAGGGGGTCTTAGCGGGAGTTGAGACCCAGTACTTC.

This clone was found a few times. The chain carries TRBV5-1 and TRBJ1-4; D is undetermined. Germline assignment: CDR1 SGHRS and CDR2 YFSETQ. The germline V and J ends were trimmed by 0 bases and 0 bases, with 3 bases remaining between them. The CDR3 contains 14 residues. CDR3 region: CASSLVATNEKLFF. The CDR3 DNA reads TGCGCCAGCAGCTTGGTCGCAACTAATGAAAAACTGTTTTTT.

The genes are TRBV10-3 and TRBJ2-2, with 9 bases aligning to TRBD1. The CDR3 runs to 16 residues. V shed 1 base, J shed 4 bases, and the junction held 4 bases outside the gene matches. Germline values: CDR1 ENHRY, CDR2 SYGVKD. CDR3 in DNA: TGTGCCATCAGTGAGTGGACAGGGGTGAGCACCGGGGAGCTGTTTTTT. Residues: CAISEWTGVSTGELFF.

The chain carries TRBV2 and TRBJ2-2; D ambiguous. CDR1 is SNHLY, CDR2 FYNNEI, per germline. V was pared by 7 bases and J by 0 bases, with 12 bases between. The CDR3 has 15 amino acids. The CDR3, as DNA: TGTGCCAGCATCCTCCCGAGCCCGAACACCGGGGAGCTGTTTTTT. Translation: CASILPSPNTGELFF.

This sequence joins TRBV28 and TRBJ2-5; 7 nucleotides align to TRBD2. Unmatched junction bases numbered 17, after V lost 6 bases and J lost 4 bases. CDR3 length: 17 amino acids. Germline assignment: CDR1 MDHEN and CDR2 SYDVKM. This CDR3 is CASRLTSSGGGRETQYF. CDR3 DNA: TGTGCCAGCAGGCTAACAAGTTCTGGGGGGGGTAGAGAGACCCAGTACTTC.

The chain carries TRBV9 and TRBJ2-1, with TRBD2 matching over 16 bases. V shed 3 bases and J 0 bases; nucleotides not matched to a gene: 3. In germline, CDR1 is SGDLS, CDR2 YYNGEE. The CDR3 loop spans 18 amino acids. CDR3 sequence: CASSAGLAGGRSYNEQFF. CDR3 nucleotide sequence: TGTGCCAGCAGCGCGGGACTAGCGGGGGGGCGCTCCTACAATGAGCAGTTCTTC.

In DNA, the CDR3 is TGTGCCAGTAGGGGCGGGAATGGTGAGACCCAGTACTTC. Encoded protein: CASRGGNGETQYF. The V and J genes are TRBV19 and TRBJ2-5; weak D call: TRBD2 (6 bases). The germline CDR1 and CDR2 sequences are LNHDA and SQIVND (reference sequence). CDR3 length: 13 residues. The V end was cut by 6 bases, the J end by 5 bases, with 13 bases between.

CDR3 nucleotide sequence: TGTGCCAGCAGTCACTCCATTGCCGCTTACGAGCAGTACTTC. This gives the protein CASSHSIAAYEQYF. The V call is TRBV28, the J call TRBJ2-7; D not certain. Deletions cut 5 bases from V and 4 bases from J, with 15 bases between. CDR1 and CDR2 from the germline V gene are MDHEN and SYDVKM. CDR3 length: 14 residues.

The chain has TRBV6-5 and TRBJ2-7; D remains unclear. Germline CDR1 reads MNHEY; CDR2 reads SVGAGI. The germline V and J ends were trimmed by 6 bases and 0 bases, with 12 bases remaining between them. The CDR3 loop spans 14 amino acids. CDR3 loop: CASRRLGPSYEQYF. CDR3 in DNA: TGTGCCAGCAGGCGCCTTGGGCCCTCCTACGAGCAGTACTTC.

This clone has a handful of counts. The CDR3 loop reads CASSLQGVLQPQHF. CDR3 sequence (DNA): TGTGCCAGCAGCCTCCAGGGGGTTTTGCAGCCCCAGCATTTT. The chain is built from TRBV28 and TRBJ1-5, with 7 bases matching TRBD1. CDR1 and CDR2 from the germline V gene are MDHEN and SYDVKM. Trimming took 6 bases from V and 7 from J; bases not matched to a gene: 9. This CDR3 spans 14 amino acids.

The V and J genes are TRBV28 and TRBJ1-2; D ambiguous. The CDR3 spans 12 residues. V dropped 3 bases and J dropped 4 bases, with 6 bases sitting between them. In germline, CDR1 is MDHEN, CDR2 SYDVKM. CDR3 nucleotide sequence: TGTGCCAGCAGTTTTGGGAGCTATGGCTACACCTTC. This gives the protein CASSFGSYGYTF.

The J gene is TRBJ2-7, the V gene TRBV9; D gene unclear. V shed 0 bases and J shed 0 bases, with 7 bases lying between them. Per the germline V gene, CDR1 is SGDLS and CDR2 is YYNGEE. The CDR3 sequence is 14 residues long. The CDR3 nucleotides read TGTGCCAGCAGCGTAGGTGCTAGCTCCTACGAGCAGTACTTC. This translates into CASSVGASSYEQYF.

V is TRBV5-1 and J is TRBJ2-4; weak D call: TRBD2 (7 bases). Between the trimmed V and J ends, which lost 2 bases and 0 bases, there was a span of 21 bases. CDR3 length: 19 amino acids. The germline gives CDR1 SGHRS, CDR2 YFSETQ. The CDR3 region is CASSFTPQGTNLAKNIQYF. DNA of the CDR3: TGCGCCAGCAGCTTTACCCCCCAGGGGACTAATCTAGCCAAAAACATTCAGTACTTC.

The genes are TRBV7-8 and TRBJ2-3, with 7 bases identical to TRBD2. The CDR3 spans 16 residues. Per the germline V gene, CDR1 is SGHVS and CDR2 is FQNEAQ. V trimming: 3 bases; J trimming: 1 base; junction bases outside the gene matches: 7. This CDR3 reads CASSFGPGGGTDTQYF. The DNA for the CDR3 is TGTGCCAGCAGCTTTGGCCCGGGGGGAGGCACAGATACGCAGTATTTT.

This clone has a single count. V is TRBV10-3 and J is TRBJ1-2, with 7 positions matching TRBD1. V dropped 10 bases and J dropped 2; count of bases not matched to a gene: 16. The CDR3 contains 16 residues. From germline, CDR1 is ENHRY and CDR2 SYGVKD. The CDR3: CANTTVIGQDNYGYTF. CDR3 DNA sequence: TGTGCCAACACCACAGTAATTGGACAGGACAACTATGGCTACACCTTC.

This clone was found a few times. This sequence joins TRBV6-5 and TRBJ1-3, with 8 bases fitting TRBD1. Germline CDR1 MNHEY, CDR2 SVGAGI. The CDR3 has 16 amino acids. V dropped 4 bases and J dropped 4; count of bases not matched to a gene: 9. CDR3 nucleotide sequence: TGTGCCAGCAGTTTTACCCAGGGGGCGCTGGGAAACACCATATATTTT. This codes for CASSFTQGALGNTIYF.

The V gene is TRBV6-1, the J gene TRBJ2-7; D is possibly TRBD1 (5 bases). Trimming took off 5 bases at V and 3 bases at J, with 11 bases between the two ends. The CDR3 contains 13 residues. Germline loops: CDR1 MNHNS, CDR2 SASEGT. The CDR3 DNA sequence: TGTGCCAGCAGTTTACCAGGGATCTACGAGCAGTACTTC. It codes for CASSLPGIYEQYF.

The rearrangement uses TRBV5-1 and TRBJ1-1, with D possibly TRBD1 on 6 matching bases. Trimming shortened V by 0 bases and J by 5 bases, and 14 bases separated the two germline ends. The CDR3 totals 15 residues. In germline, CDR1 is SGHRS, CDR2 YFSETQ. The CDR3 spells CASSLDTNRVTEAFF. The CDR3 DNA follows: TGCGCCAGCAGCTTGGACACCAACAGGGTAACTGAAGCTTTCTTT.

The rearrangement uses TRBV9 and TRBJ2-1, with 8 bases lining up with TRBD2. The CDR3 is made up of 15 amino acids. The V gene end was trimmed by 0 bases and the J gene end by 8 bases; junction bases not matched to a gene: 7. CDR1 SGDLS and CDR2 YYNGEE come from the germline V gene. CDR3 amino acids: CASSVAGGRTYEQFF. In DNA form, the CDR3 reads TGTGCCAGCAGCGTAGCTGGCGGGAGGACCTATGAGCAGTTCTTC.

This chain connects TRBV19 to TRBJ2-7; 15 bases fit TRBD2. Germline V gene data show CDR1 as LNHDA and CDR2 as SQIVND (reference sequence). V dropped 5 bases and J dropped 4; count of bases not matched to a gene: 6. CDR3 length equals 16 residues. DNA for the CDR3: TGTGCCAGTAGTGTTCCGGGACTAGCGGGAGGATACGAGCAGTACTTC. It translates to CASSVPGLAGGYEQYF.

The chain carries TRBV28 and TRBJ2-7; possibly TRBD2 for D (5 bases). This CDR3 contains 15 residues. V was shortened by 3 bases and J by 3 bases, with 15 bases between the two germline ends. Germline-derived CDR1 and CDR2 are MDHEN and SYDVKM. The CDR3 loop reads CASSLGSASHYEQYF. The CDR3 DNA reads TGTGCCAGCAGTTTGGGGAGCGCCTCCCACTACGAGCAGTACTTC.

On this clone itself: Compared with germline, one end of the junction differs, possibly owing to a read error. The chain couples TRBV4-1 to TRBJ2-5; 8 bases agree with TRBD2. Per the germline V gene, CDR1 is MGHRA and CDR2 is YSYEKL. This CDR3 region has 16 residues. CDR3 loop: CASSQGPRGEIETQYF. The CDR3 bases are TGTGCCAGCAGCCAAGGTCCGCGGGGGGAGATAGAGACCCAGTACTTC.

The chain is built from TRBV27 and TRBJ1-4; D perhaps matches TRBD1 (6 bases). The CDR3 is made up of 15 amino acids. The ends were cut back, 4 bases at V and 6 bases at J, with 15 bases in the middle. Per the germline V gene, CDR1 is MNHEY and CDR2 is SMNVEV (reference sequence). The CDR3 nucleotides read TGTGCCAGCAGTTCACAGGGTGGGGTATATGAAAAACTGTTTTTT. Amino acids: CASSSQGGVYEKLFF.

This chain connects TRBV6-1 to TRBJ2-2, with TRBD1 matching 7 bases. Germline CDR1 reads MNHNS; CDR2 reads SASEGT. V shed 4 bases, J shed 4 bases, and the junction held 6 bases outside the gene matches. CDR3 length: 15 residues. The chain's CDR3 is CASSVNRGGTGELFF. CDR3 in DNA: TGTGCCAGCAGTGTTAACAGGGGTGGCACCGGGGAGCTGTTTTTT.

This chain uses TRBV13 with TRBJ1-6; maybe TRBD1 (5 bases). V gave up 6 bases and J gave up 6 bases, with 18 bases separating them. The CDR3 is made up of 16 amino acids. Per the germline V gene, CDR1 is PRHDT and CDR2 is FYEKMQ (reference sequence). The CDR3 spells CASSPQGSTFNSPLHF. The CDR3 DNA sequence: TGTGCCAGCAGTCCTCAGGGCAGCACTTTTAATTCACCCCTCCACTTT.

The CDR3 nucleotides are TGTGCCAGCAGCTCGGGAACAAGCAATCAGCCCCAGCATTTT. As protein: CASSSGTSNQPQHF. The V call is TRBV11-2, the J call TRBJ1-5, with no clear D. Germline CDR1 and CDR2: SGHAT and FQNNGV. V lost 4 bases to trimming and J lost 1 base, with 8 bases between them. This CDR3 contains 14 residues.